These 10 T cell receptor beta chains originate from one sample sequenced in a study of blood T cell repertoires in COVID-19. The data were produced by immunoSEQ multiplex PCR, yet TCRdb's version contains in-frame clones alone and is incomplete. The data hold about 72,000 clones, with about 88% observed a single time. Sequenced material: peripheral blood. All receptors come from a human donor in a cohort sampled during active COVID-19.

The chain carries TRBV19 and TRBJ1-1, with D possibly TRBD1 on 6 matching bases. Between the trimmed V and J ends, which lost 3 bases and 1 base, there was a span of 9 bases. Germline V gives CDR1 LNHDA, CDR2 SQIVND (reference sequence). CDR3 length equals 14 residues. The CDR3 region is CASSIRTANTEAFF. The CDR3 DNA reads as TGTGCCAGTAGTATCCGGACAGCGAACACTGAAGCTTTCTTT.

A single count supports this clone. The chain joins TRBV11-2 to TRBJ2-7; D is undetermined. The germline V gene encodes CDR1 SGHAT and CDR2 FQNNGV. V was pared by 0 bases and J by 12 bases, with 18 bases between. This CDR3 is built from 14 residues. CDR3 amino acids: CASSLDWATGDRYF. CDR3 coding DNA: TGTGCCAGCAGCTTAGATTGGGCAACCGGTGATCGGTACTTC.

This rearrangement joins TRBV19 to TRBJ2-1, with 12 positions matching TRBD2. The CDR3 loop spans 16 amino acids. CDR1 is LNHDA, CDR2 SQIVND, per germline (reference sequence). V was pared by 4 bases and J by 4 bases, with 5 bases of the junction left unmatched. CDR3 in amino acids: CASSTRLAGEYNEQFF. CDR3 coding DNA: TGTGCCAGTAGTACCCGACTAGCGGGAGAGTACAATGAGCAGTTCTTC.

V usage is TRBV28 and J usage is TRBJ1-5; D gene ambiguous. Germline CDR1 MDHEN, CDR2 SYDVKM. The CDR3 has 11 residues. Deletions cut 7 bases from V and 4 bases from J, with 5 bases between. The CDR3 DNA is TGTGCCAGCAAACAGAATCAGCCCCAGCATTTT. It is translated as CASKQNQPQHF.

The chain couples TRBV5-1 to TRBJ2-1, with 11 bases that match TRBD2. This CDR3 is built from 16 residues. The V gene's germline CDR1 is SGHRS and CDR2 YFSETQ. V shed 3 bases, J shed 3 bases, and the junction held 5 bases outside the gene matches. CDR3 sequence: CASSSKTSGDYNEQFF. In DNA form, the CDR3 reads TGCGCCAGCAGCTCCAAGACTAGCGGGGACTACAATGAGCAGTTCTTC.

The chain is built from TRBV7-3 and TRBJ2-6; TRBD1 matches 8 bases. V lost 6 bases and J lost 2; bases outside the gene matches: 6. This CDR3 is 16 amino acids long. Germline values: CDR1 SGHTA, CDR2 FQGTGA. The chain's CDR3 is CASRTGEYAGANVLTF. In DNA form, the CDR3 reads TGTGCCAGCAGGACAGGGGAATACGCTGGGGCCAACGTCCTGACTTTC.

This rearrangement joins TRBV29-1 to TRBJ2-2; 10 bases fit TRBD1. V dropped 6 bases and J dropped 4; count of bases not matched to a gene: 5. The germline CDR1 and CDR2 sequences are SQVTM and ANQGSEA. CDR3 length equals 14 residues. The CDR3 loop is CSVGWTGGTGELFF. The CDR3 DNA reads TGCAGCGTCGGCTGGACAGGGGGCACCGGGGAGCTGTTTTTT.

This chain uses TRBV24-1 with TRBJ2-7; tentatively, D is TRBD1 (5 bases). V was pared by 5 bases and J by 4 bases, with 17 bases between. The CDR3 has 15 residues. Germline loops: CDR1 KGHDR, CDR2 SFDVKD. CDR3 coding DNA: TGTGCCACCAGTGTTCAGGGAATGAGCGTTTACGAGCAGTACTTC. Translating it yields CATSVQGMSVYEQYF.

The gene calls are TRBV30 and TRBJ1-5; TRBD1 aligns across 9 bases. The CDR3 runs 13 residues. Looked up from germline, CDR1 is GTSNPN and CDR2 is SVGIG (reference sequence). Germline trimming cut 5 bases from V and 7 bases from J; bases unmatched to any gene: 6. The CDR3 region is CAWATGGGQPQHF. Written as DNA, the CDR3 is TGTGCCTGGGCAACAGGGGGCGGACAGCCCCAGCATTTT. The variable domain in full, with the rest retrieved from reference TRBV30 and TRBJ1-5, is SQTIHQWPATLVQPVGSPLSLECTVEGTSNPNLYWYRQAAGRGLQLLFYSVGIGQISSEVPQNLSASRPQDRQFILSSKKLLLSDSGFYLCAWATGGGQPQHFGDGTRLSIL.

The V call is TRBV3-1 (or the pseudogene TRBV3-2), the J call TRBJ2-5, with a tentative D call TRBD1 (6 bases). V shed 1 base and J shed 3 bases, with 9 bases lying between them. The V gene's germline CDR1 is LGHDT and CDR2 YNNKEL (reference sequence). This CDR3 has 14 residues. CDR3 in amino acids: CASSQAWTEETQYF. CDR3 DNA sequence: TGTGCCAGCAGCCAAGCTTGGACAGAAGAGACCCAGTACTTC.